The present TCR beta chain was sequenced within a study of monozygotic twins with inflammatory bowel disease. Whole-study results and caveats: Healthy twins shared more clonotypes with others than IBD patients, most markedly active ones. Among patients, repertoires may have gained variability from differing immunosuppressive treatments.

For every sample, eight separate reactions were used to make cDNA. TCRdb derives one entry per CDR3 protein from the 5' RACE reads, leaving out DNA. The sample has 400,000 to 500,000 distinct CDR3 sequences; the top ten hold around 2.5%. CDR3 length: 14 residues. The germline V gene has CDR1 MNHEY and CDR2 SVGAGI. Concerning this clonotype: Its antigen is still unknown.

The genes are TRBV6-5 and TRBJ1-2. The sequenced sample was blood. This sequence originates from a human donor with ulcerative colitis or Crohn's disease, or a healthy co-twin of an affected twin (not recorded which). The CDR3: CASSYSADTYGYTF.